These T cell receptor beta chains were read from a single sample in a study of PD-L1 blockade in urothelial cancer. Method: immunoSEQ multiplex PCR; TCRdb's copy keeps in-frame clones and lacks some. The table shows 50,000 or so clones, with roughly 80% occurring only once. Sequenced material: PBMCs, taken around atezolizumab (anti-PD-L1) treatment. Every receptor here comes from a man between 65 and 85 years old with urothelial cancer. The CDR3 runs from the conserved cysteine through the conserved F or W. A D gene is named only where the DNA matches it firmly. A row's size may be missing; if present it is once, few, many or a size class.

CDR3: CASSPFTRQGSSYEQYF
DNA: TGTGCCAGCAGCCCCTTCACCCGACAGGGGAGCTCCTACGAGCAGTACTTC
size: once
D: TRBD1
J: TRBJ2-7
V: TRBV5-8

CDR3: CASTHSSYNSPLHF
DNA: TGTGCCAGTACTCATAGCTCCTATAATTCACCCCTCCACTTT
size: few
D: NA
J: TRBJ1-6
V: TRBV19

CDR3: CSAGQGSETQYF
DNA: TGCAGCGCAGGACAGGGGAGCGAGACCCAGTACTTC
size: NA
D: TRBD1
J: TRBJ2-5
V: TRBV29-1

CDR3: CASSDAGTSGGAKHF
DNA: TGTGCCAGCAGTGACGCCGGGACTAGCGGGGGCGCCAAGCACTTC
size: NA
D: TRBD2
J: TRBJ2-5
V: TRBV6-4

CDR3: CVRSSILDNYEQYF
DNA: TGTGTCAGAAGCTCCATACTCGACAACTACGAGCAGTACTTC
size: NA
D: NA
J: TRBJ2-7
V: TRBV7-5

CDR3: CASRPRQTYYGYTF
DNA: TGTGCCAGCAGACCCAGACAGACCTACTATGGCTACACCTTC
size: NA
D: NA
J: TRBJ1-2
V: TRBV5-8

CDR3: CASSLKRTSGGGDTQYF
DNA: TGTGCCAGCAGCTTGAAACGGACTAGCGGGGGCGGGGATACGCAGTATTTT
size: NA
D: TRBD2
J: TRBJ2-3
V: TRBV5-6

CDR3: CASALAGAAKNIQYF
DNA: TGTGCCAGCGCCTTAGCGGGGGCGGCCAAAAACATTCAGTACTTC
size: few
D: TRBD2
J: TRBJ2-4
V: TRBV7-2

CDR3: CSVPRQALPSTDTQYF
DNA: TGCAGCGTTCCGCGACAGGCGTTACCTAGCACAGATACGCAGTATTTT
size: NA
D: NA
J: TRBJ2-3
V: TRBV29-1

CDR3: CASRYQEGTEAFF
DNA: TGCGCCAGCAGATACCAAGAGGGCACTGAAGCTTTCTTT
size: NA
D: NA
J: TRBJ1-1
V: TRBV5-1

CDR3: CASSMGLVPSRDTQYF
DNA: TGCGCCAGCAGCATGGGACTAGTACCTTCACGGGATACGCAGTATTTT
size: NA
D: TRBD2
J: TRBJ2-3
V: TRBV5-1

CDR3: CASSPDRLNTEAFF
DNA: TGTGCCAGCAGCCCCGACAGGCTGAACACTGAAGCTTTCTTT
size: NA
D: NA
J: TRBJ1-1
V: TRBV7-7

CDR3: CVSRDRGQQYF
DNA: TGTGTGTCCCGGGACAGGGGACAGCAGTACTTC
size: NA
D: TRBD1
J: TRBJ2-7
V: TRBV7-2

CDR3: CASSGGPGTDTQYF
DNA: TGTGCCAGCTCGGGGGGGCCGGGCACAGATACGCAGTATTTT
size: NA
D: NA
J: TRBJ2-3
V: TRBV18

CDR3: CASSLDGVGTQYF
DNA: TGCGCCAGCAGCTTGGACGGGGTAGGGACCCAGTACTTC
size: NA
D: NA
J: TRBJ2-5
V: TRBV5-1

CDR3: CASSLGGGQGAHQPQHF
DNA: TGTGCCAGCAGTTTAGGTGGGGGACAGGGGGCACATCAGCCCCAGCATTTT
size: NA
D: TRBD1
J: TRBJ1-5
V: TRBV28

CDR3: CASSTPRGAGGPSGANVLTF
DNA: TGTGCCAGCAGCACCCCACGGGGGGCGGGAGGGCCTTCTGGGGCCAACGTCCTGACTTTC
size: NA
D: TRBD2
J: TRBJ2-6
V: TRBV9

CDR3: CASSVAVNTEAFF
DNA: TGTGCCAGCAGCGTAGCGGTGAACACTGAAGCTTTCTTT
size: NA
D: NA
J: TRBJ1-1
V: TRBV9

CDR3: CASLDYDEQYF
DNA: TGTGCCAGCCTGGACTACGACGAGCAGTACTTC
size: NA
D: NA
J: TRBJ2-7
V: TRBV6-1

CDR3: CASSEDGGYQPQHF
DNA: TGTGCCAGCAGTGAAGATGGGGGGTACCAGCCCCAGCATTTT
size: NA
D: NA
J: TRBJ1-5
V: TRBV2

CDR3: CASRPISSGANVLTF
DNA: TGTGCCAGCAGACCTATTAGCTCTGGGGCCAACGTCCTGACTTTC
size: NA
D: NA
J: TRBJ2-6
V: TRBV6-5

CDR3: CASSPPGTGTTGELFF
DNA: TGTGCCAGCTCACCACCCGGGACAGGGACGACCGGGGAGCTGTTTTTT
size: NA
D: TRBD1
J: TRBJ2-2
V: TRBV18

CDR3: CASTVGTDIEFKAFF
DNA: TGCGCCAGCACCGTAGGGACAGACATTGAGTTTAAAGCTTTCTTT
size: NA
D: TRBD1
J: TRBJ1-1
V: TRBV10-1

CDR3: CASSKENSSTDTQYF
DNA: TGTGCCAGCAGCAAAGAGAACTCTAGCACAGATACGCAGTATTTT
size: few
D: NA
J: TRBJ2-3
V: TRBV21-1

CDR3: CASSLGPGQGYEQYF
DNA: TGTGCCAGCAGCTTGGGGCCGGGACAGGGTTACGAGCAGTACTTC
size: NA
D: TRBD1
J: TRBJ2-7
V: TRBV5-6

CDR3: CASSSDPLVTYEQYF
DNA: TGTGCCAGCAGCTCGGATCCCCTAGTAACCTACGAGCAGTACTTC
size: NA
D: NA
J: TRBJ2-7
V: TRBV5-4

CDR3: CASSTHAGTSGGGEQYF
DNA: TGTGCCAGCTCTACCCATGCCGGGACTAGCGGAGGTGGGGAGCAGTACTTC
size: NA
D: TRBD2
J: TRBJ2-7
V: TRBV28

CDR3: CATLRGRLPEDEQFF
DNA: TGTGCCACCCTTAGGGGGAGACTCCCGGAGGATGAGCAGTTCTTC
size: NA
D: NA
J: TRBJ2-1
V: TRBV6-1

CDR3: CASSFAPLEAGVGEQFF
DNA: TGTGCCAGCAGTTTCGCCCCGCTAGAAGCGGGAGTAGGTGAGCAGTTCTTC
size: few
D: TRBD2
J: TRBJ2-1
V: TRBV7-3